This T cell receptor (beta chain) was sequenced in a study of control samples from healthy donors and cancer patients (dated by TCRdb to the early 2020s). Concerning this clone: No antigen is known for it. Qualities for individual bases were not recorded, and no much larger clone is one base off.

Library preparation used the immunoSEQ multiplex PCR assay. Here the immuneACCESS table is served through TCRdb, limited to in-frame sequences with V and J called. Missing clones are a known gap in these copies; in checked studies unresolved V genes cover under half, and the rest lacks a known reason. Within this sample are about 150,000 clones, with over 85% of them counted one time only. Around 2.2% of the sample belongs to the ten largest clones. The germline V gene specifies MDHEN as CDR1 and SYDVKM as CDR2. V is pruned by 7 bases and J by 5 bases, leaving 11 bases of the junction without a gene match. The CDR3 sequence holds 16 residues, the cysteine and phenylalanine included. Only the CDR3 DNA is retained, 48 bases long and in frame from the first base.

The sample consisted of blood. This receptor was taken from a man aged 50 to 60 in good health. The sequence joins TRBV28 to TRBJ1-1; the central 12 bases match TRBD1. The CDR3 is CASTYSWDRGRTEAFF. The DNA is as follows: TGTGCCAGCACTTATAGTTGGGACAGGGGGCGGACTGAAGCTTTCTTT.